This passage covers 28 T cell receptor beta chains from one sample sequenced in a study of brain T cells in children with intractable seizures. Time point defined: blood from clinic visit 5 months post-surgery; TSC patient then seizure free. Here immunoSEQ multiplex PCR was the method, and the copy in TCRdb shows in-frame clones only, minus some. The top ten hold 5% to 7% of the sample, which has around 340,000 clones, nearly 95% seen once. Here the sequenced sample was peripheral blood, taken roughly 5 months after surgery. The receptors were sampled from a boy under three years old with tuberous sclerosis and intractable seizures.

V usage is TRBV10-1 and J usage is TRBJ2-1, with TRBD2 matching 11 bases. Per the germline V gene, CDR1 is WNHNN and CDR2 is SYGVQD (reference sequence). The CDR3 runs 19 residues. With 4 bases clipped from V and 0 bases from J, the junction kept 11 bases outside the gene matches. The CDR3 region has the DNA TGCGCCAGCAGTGGCCGTCCGACTAGCGGGATCCTCTCCTACAATGAGCAGTTCTTC. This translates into CASSGRPTSGILSYNEQFF.

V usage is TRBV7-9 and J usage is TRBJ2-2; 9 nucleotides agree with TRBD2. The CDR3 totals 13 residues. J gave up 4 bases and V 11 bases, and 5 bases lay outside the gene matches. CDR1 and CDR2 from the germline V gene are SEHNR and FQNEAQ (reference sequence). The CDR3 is CASSGGPTGELFF. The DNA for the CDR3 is TGTGCCTCAAGCGGGGGGCCCACCGGGGAGCTGTTTTTT.

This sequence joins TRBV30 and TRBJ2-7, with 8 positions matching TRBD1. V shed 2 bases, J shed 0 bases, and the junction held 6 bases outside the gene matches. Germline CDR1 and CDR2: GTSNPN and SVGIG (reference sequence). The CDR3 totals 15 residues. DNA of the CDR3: TGTGCCTGGAGTATCACCGGGACAGGCTCCTACGAGCAGTACTTC. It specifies CAWSITGTGSYEQYF. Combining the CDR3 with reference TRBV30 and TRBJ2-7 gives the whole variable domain SQTIHQWPATLVQPVGSPLSLECTVEGTSNPNLYWYRQAAGRGLQLLFYSVGIGQISSEVPQNLSASRPQDRQFILSSKKLLLSDSGFYLCAWSITGTGSYEQYFGPGTRLTVT.

Written as DNA, the CDR3 is TGTGCCTGGACCGCCGACGGAACAACTAATGAAAAACTGTTTTTT. Protein product: CAWTADGTTNEKLFF. The chain carries TRBV30 and TRBJ1-4; unclear D gene. This CDR3 is built from 15 residues. The germline gives CDR1 GTSNPN, CDR2 SVGIG (reference sequence). V lost 4 bases, J lost 0 bases, and 12 bases lay in between.

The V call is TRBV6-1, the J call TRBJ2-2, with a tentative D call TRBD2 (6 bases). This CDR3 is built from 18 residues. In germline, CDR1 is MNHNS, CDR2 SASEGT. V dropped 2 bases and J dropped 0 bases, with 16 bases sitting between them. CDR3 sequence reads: CASSERAASGANTGELFF. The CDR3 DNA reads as TGTGCCAGCAGTGAAAGGGCAGCCTCGGGAGCGAACACCGGGGAGCTGTTTTTT.

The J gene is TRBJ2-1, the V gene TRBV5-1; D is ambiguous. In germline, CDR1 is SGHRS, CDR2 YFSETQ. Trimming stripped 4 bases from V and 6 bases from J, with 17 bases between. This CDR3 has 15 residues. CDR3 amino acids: CASSIELLPLNEQFF. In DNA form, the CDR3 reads TGCGCCAGCAGCATCGAACTCCTACCCCTCAATGAGCAGTTCTTC. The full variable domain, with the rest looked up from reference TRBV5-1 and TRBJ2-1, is KAGVTQTPRYLIKTRGQQVTLSCSPISGHRSVSWYQQTPGQGLQFLFEYFSETQRNKGNFPGRFSGRQFSNSRSEMNVSTLELGDSALYLCASSIELLPLNEQFFGPGTRLTVL.

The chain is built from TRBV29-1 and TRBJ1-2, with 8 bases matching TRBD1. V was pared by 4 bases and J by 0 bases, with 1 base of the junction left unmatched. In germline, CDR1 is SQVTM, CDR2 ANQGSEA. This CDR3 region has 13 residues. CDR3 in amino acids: CSVGTGTNYGYTF. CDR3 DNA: TGCAGCGTTGGGACAGGGACTAACTATGGCTACACCTTC.

For the CDR3, the DNA is TGTGCCAGCAGTTTGACCTCCTACGAGCAGTACTTC. Translation: CASSLTSYEQYF. The V gene is TRBV6-6, the J gene TRBJ2-7; no clear D gene. The CDR3 is 12 residues long. Between the trimmed V and J ends, which lost 4 bases and 0 bases, there was a span of 4 bases. Germline V CDR1 and CDR2: MNHNY, SVGAGI (reference sequence).

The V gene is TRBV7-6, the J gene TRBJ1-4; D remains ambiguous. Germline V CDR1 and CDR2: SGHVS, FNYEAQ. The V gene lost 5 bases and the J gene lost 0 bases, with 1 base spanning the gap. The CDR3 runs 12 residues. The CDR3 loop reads CASSPTNEKLFF. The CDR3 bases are TGTGCCAGCAGCCCAACTAATGAAAAACTGTTTTTT.

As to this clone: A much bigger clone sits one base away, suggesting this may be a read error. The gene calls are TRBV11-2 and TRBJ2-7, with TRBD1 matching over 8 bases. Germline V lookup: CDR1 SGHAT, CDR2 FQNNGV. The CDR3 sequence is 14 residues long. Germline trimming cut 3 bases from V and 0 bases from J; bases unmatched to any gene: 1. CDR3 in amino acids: CASSLDRASYEQYF. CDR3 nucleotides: TGTGCCAGCAGCTTGGACAGGGCCTCCTACGAGCAGTACTTC.

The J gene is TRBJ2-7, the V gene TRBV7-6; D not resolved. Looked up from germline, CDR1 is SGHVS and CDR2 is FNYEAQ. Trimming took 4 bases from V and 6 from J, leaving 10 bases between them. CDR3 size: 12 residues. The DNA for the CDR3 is TGTGCCAGCAGCTCCATCTCATCCGAGCAGTACTTC. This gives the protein CASSSISSEQYF.

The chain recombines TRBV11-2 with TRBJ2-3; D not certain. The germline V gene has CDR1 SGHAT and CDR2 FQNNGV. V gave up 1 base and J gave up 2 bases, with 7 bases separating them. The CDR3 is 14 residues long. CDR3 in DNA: TGTGCCAGCAGCTTAGCCTTGGCCACAGATACGCAGTATTTT. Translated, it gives CASSLALATDTQYF.

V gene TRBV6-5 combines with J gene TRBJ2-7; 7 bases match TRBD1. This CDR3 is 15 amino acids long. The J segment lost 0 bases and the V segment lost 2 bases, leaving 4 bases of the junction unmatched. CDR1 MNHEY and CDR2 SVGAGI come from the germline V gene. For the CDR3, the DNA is TGTGCCAGCAGTTACCGGACAGGTAGCTCCTACGAGCAGTACTTC. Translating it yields CASSYRTGSSYEQYF.

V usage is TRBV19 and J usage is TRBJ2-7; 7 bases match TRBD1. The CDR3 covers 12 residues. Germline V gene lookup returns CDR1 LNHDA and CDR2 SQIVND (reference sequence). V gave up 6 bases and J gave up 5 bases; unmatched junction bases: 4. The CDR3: CASSGTEDEQYF. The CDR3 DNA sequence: TGTGCCAGTAGCGGGACAGAGGACGAGCAGTACTTC.

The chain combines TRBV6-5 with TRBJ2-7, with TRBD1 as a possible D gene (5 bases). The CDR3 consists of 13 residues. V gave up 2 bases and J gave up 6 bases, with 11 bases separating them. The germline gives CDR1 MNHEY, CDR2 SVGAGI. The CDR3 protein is CASSYEGASEQYF. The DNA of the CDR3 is TGTGCCAGCAGTTACGAAGGGGCGTCCGAGCAGTACTTC.

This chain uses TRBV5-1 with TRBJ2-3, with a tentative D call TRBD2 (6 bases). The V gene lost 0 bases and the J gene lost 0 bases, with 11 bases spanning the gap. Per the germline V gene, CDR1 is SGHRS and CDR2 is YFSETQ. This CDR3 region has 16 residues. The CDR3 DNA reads TGCGCCAGCAGCTTGGGATCCGGGAGTAGCACAGATACGCAGTATTTT. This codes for CASSLGSGSSTDTQYF.

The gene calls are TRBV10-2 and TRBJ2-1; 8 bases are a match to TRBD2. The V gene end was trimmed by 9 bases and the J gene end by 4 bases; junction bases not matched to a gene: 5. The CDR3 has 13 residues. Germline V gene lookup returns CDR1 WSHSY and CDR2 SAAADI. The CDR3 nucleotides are TGCGCCAGACTAGCGGTTCTATACAATGAGCAGTTCTTC. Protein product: CARLAVLYNEQFF.

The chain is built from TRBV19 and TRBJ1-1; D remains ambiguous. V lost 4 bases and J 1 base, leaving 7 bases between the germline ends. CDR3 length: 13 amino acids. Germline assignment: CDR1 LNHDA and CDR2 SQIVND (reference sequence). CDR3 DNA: TGTGCCAGTAGTAAGGACGAGAACACTGAAGCTTTCTTT. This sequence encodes CASSKDENTEAFF.

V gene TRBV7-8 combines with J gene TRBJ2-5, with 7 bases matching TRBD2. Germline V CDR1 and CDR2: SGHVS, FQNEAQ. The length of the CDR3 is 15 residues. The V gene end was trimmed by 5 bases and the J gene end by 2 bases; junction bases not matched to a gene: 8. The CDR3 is CASSQPGLPQETQYF. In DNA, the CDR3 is TGTGCCAGCAGCCAGCCGGGACTACCGCAAGAGACCCAGTACTTC.

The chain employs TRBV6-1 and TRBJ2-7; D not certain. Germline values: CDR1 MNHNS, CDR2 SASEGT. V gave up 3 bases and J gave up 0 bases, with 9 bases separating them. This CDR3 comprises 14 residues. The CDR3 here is CASSDRPLSYEQYF. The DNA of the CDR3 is TGTGCCAGCAGTGACAGGCCCCTCTCCTACGAGCAGTACTTC.

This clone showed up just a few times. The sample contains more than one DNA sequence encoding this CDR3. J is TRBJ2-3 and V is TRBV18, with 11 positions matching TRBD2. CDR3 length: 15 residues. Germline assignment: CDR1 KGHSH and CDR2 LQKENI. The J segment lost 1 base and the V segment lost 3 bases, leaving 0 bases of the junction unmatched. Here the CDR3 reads CASSPTSGGTDTQYF. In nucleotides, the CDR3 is TGTGCCAGCTCACCGACTAGCGGGGGCACAGATACGCAGTATTTT.

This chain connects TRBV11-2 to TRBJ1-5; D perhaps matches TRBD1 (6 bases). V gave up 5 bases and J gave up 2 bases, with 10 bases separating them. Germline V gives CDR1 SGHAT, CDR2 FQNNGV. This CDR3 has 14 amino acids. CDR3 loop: CASSLDSRNQPQHF. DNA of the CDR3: TGTGCCAGCAGCCTGGACAGCCGCAATCAGCCCCAGCATTTT.

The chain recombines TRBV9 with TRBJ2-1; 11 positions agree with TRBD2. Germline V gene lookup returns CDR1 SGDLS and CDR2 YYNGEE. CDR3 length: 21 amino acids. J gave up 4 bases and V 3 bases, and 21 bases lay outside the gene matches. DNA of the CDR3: TGTGCCAGCAGCGCCCAGGGGAGACGACTAGCGGGAACCCCATCTTACAATGAGCAGTTCTTC. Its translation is CASSAQGRRLAGTPSYNEQFF.

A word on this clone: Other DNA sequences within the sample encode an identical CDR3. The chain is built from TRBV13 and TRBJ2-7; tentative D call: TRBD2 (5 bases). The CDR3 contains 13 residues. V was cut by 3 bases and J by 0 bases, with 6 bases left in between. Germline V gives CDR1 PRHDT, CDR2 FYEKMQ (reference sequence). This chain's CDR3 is CASSLGASYEQYF. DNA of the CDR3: TGTGCCAGCAGCTTGGGAGCCTCCTACGAGCAGTACTTC.

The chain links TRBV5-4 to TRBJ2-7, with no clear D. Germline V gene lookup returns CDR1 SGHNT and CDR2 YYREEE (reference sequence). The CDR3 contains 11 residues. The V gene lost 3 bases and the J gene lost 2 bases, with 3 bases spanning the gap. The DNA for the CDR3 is TGTGCCAGCAGCTCAACCTACGAGCAGTACTTC. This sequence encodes CASSSTYEQYF.

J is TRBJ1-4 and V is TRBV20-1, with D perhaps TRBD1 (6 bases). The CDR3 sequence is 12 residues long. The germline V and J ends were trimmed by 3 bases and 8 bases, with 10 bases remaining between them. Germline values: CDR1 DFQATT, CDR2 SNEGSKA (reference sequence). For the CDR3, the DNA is TGCAGTGCTAGTGAGGGGGACGAAAAACTGTTTTTT. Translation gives CSASEGDEKLFF.

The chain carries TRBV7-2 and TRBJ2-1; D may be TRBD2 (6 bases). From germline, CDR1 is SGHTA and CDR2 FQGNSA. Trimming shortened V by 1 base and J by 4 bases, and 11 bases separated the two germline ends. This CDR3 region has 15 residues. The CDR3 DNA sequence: TGTGCCAGCAGCTTAGTTTGGGGGACTTACAATGAGCAGTTCTTC. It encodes CASSLVWGTYNEQFF.

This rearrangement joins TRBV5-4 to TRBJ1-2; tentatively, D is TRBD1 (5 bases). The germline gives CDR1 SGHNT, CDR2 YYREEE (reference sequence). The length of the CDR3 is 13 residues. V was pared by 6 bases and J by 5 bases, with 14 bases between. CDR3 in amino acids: CASTRGPGYGYTF. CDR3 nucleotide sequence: TGTGCCAGCACTCGGGGCCCGGGATATGGCTACACCTTC.